Listed here is a single T cell receptor beta chain. Its antigen is not identified. The sample is drawn from a study of naive and memory T cell subsets. Findings and limits, study-wide: Between naive and memory subsets, TCR abundance power law exponents differed. Possibly reflecting memory cells re-expressing CD45RA, a few larger clonotypes occurred in naive repertoires, especially CD8.

The CDR3 consists of 17 residues. CDR1 is SGHKS and CDR2 is YYEKEE in the germline V gene (reference sequence). V dropped 5 bases and J dropped 0 bases, with 18 bases sitting between them. Both TRBC1 and TRBC2 were covered by a beta constant-region primer of two equimolar oligonucleotides. Four rounds of PCR amplified the ligated cDNA using nested alpha and beta constant-region primers plus SP2. Ligation attached a single-stranded oligonucleotide with a 12-nucleotide UMI and the SP2 primer to the cDNA 3' end. TCRdb redid the calling of the UMI-ligation and nested PCR reads with MiXCR, one entry per CDR3 protein. The sample carries 120,000 to 150,000 distinct CDR3 sequences, under 25% recorded once.

The clonotype was recovered from a human donor in good health. The sample consisted of naive CD4+ T cells from blood. The chain uses TRBV5-5 and TRBJ2-4, with D possibly TRBD1 on 5 matching bases. CDR3 nucleotides: TGTGCCAGCAGTCTTGGGGCCATAGGAGTAGCCAAAAACATTCAGTACTTC. Its protein product is CASSLGAIGVAKNIQYF.